This TCR beta chain was sequenced for a study of blood T cell repertoires in COVID-19 (dated by TCRdb to the early 2020s). Background on the whole study: The collaborator samples originated in the United States, Italy and Spain and spanned the acute and convalescent phases of COVID-19. The material from the prospective study consisted of cDNA or gDNA derived from T cells, B-cell-depleted T cells, or PBMCs. Deeply sampled blood TCRbeta repertoires from subjects exposed to, actively infected with, or recovered from COVID-19 were included in the dataset. The repertoires were made available in a free public database intended to serve as a resource for research on the immune response to SARS-CoV-2. Samples were obtained from the ongoing ImmuneRACE study (first 160 participants) and from 1,000 to 1,500 subjects provided by 6 global collaborators. Sample metadata almost always included a de-identified subject ID, COVID-19 status, age in years and sex. HLA class I and class II types, where available, came from metadata supplied by the sample provider rather than from assay-based typing. Here is what the overall study found, with its caveats: How much clinical and demographic metadata was included differed by source and by participant, and the metadata was provided uncurated.

TCRbeta CDR3 regions were amplified from genomic DNA by means of the immunoSEQ Assay, a bias-controlled multiplex PCR. In the original analysis: The number of nucleated cells in each sample was estimated from the amplification of reference gene primers within the assay. To quantify the absolute abundance of each unique TCRbeta CDR3 rearrangement, sequence reads were collapsed and filtered. For each sample, productive Simpson clonality was calculated as the square root of Simpson's diversity index across productive rearrangements. Entries here come from immuneACCESS through TCRdb and include only in-frame sequences with V and J called. Some clones fail to appear in such tables; in the studies checked, an unresolved V gene covers under half of the shortfall, and the cause of the remainder is unknown. V, J and clone size derive from that table, while D and trimming were established from the DNA sequence. In this sample the table shows about 84,000 clones, more than 70% of which occur a single time. The ten largest clones represent 39% of the sample.

This clone occurred a few times. Its cognate antigen has yet to be identified. Base-call qualities are not available, and no considerably larger clone is one nucleotide away. The CDR3 runs 15 residues from the cysteine to the phenylalanine. The read is trimmed to its CDR3 DNA, 45 bases read in frame from base 1. Trimming at the junction amounts to 2 bases on V and 0 bases on J, and the germline ends lie 11 bases apart. Reading the germline V gene gives CDR1 SGHTA and CDR2 FQGTGA. The collaborating institutions used their own protocols to collect whole blood in K2EDTA tubes. Collaborator samples were shipped for TCRbeta analysis as frozen whole blood, isolated PBMCs, or DNA extracted from either sample type.

This receptor was identified in a man at least 80 years old with active or convalescent COVID-19. The chain is made from TRBV7-3 and TRBJ2-7; the D segment could be TRBD1, given 6 matching bases. The specimen was peripheral blood. The CDR3 corresponds to CASSLDRSLSYEQYF. The bases are TGTGCCAGCAGCTTAGACAGGAGCCTCTCCTACGAGCAGTACTTC. With all but the CDR3 taken from the reference TRBV7-3 and TRBJ2-7 genes, the full variable domain is: GAGVSQTPSNKVTEKGKYVELRCDPISGHTALYWYRQSLGQGPEFLIYFQGTGAADDSGLPNDRFFAVRPEGSVSTLKIQRTERGDSAVYLCASSLDRSLSYEQYFGPGTRLTVT.